This T cell receptor beta chain was recovered during a study of blood T cells in healthy people across ages. Study results and caveats: Lack of knowledge of donor CMV status possibly confounded expanded clonotype changes. PBMCs were not sorted, which prevented a conclusive comparison of naive versus antigen-experienced cells.

With a J-beta primer mix and a sample-barcoded 5' primer, a second PCR ran about 7 to 11 cycles. Every cDNA was tagged by a template-switch adaptor with 12 random nucleotides. TCRdb itself ran the 5' RACE reads through MiXCR, one entry per CDR3 protein. The repertoire holds some 1.5 million distinct CDR3 sequences, with 42% as singletons. As for this clonotype: The antigen remains unidentified.

This CDR3 contains 20 residues. Trimming took 1 base from V and 3 from J, leaving 25 bases between them. The germline CDR1 and CDR2 sequences are MGHRA and YSYEKL. Each sample gave at least 6.5 million isolated PBMCs. This chain connects TRBV4-1 to TRBJ2-1; D not certain. The receptor's source is a young woman in good health. The sequenced sample was blood. The CDR3 spells CASSQAPGQESIFLYNEQFF. The CDR3 region has the DNA TGCGCCAGCAGCCAAGCCCCAGGCCAGGAATCTATCTTTCTCTACAATGAGCAGTTCTTC.